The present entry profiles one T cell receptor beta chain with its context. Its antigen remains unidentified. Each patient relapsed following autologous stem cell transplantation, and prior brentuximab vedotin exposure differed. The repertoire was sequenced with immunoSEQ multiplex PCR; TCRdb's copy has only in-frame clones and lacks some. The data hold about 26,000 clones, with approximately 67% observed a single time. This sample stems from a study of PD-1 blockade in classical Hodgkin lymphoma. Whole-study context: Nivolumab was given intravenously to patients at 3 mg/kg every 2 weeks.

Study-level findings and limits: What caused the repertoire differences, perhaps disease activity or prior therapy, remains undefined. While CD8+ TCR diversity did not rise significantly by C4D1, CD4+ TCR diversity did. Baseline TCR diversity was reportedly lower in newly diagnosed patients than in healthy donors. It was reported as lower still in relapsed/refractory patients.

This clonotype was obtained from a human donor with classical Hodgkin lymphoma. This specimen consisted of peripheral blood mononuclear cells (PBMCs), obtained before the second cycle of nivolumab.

DNA for the CDR3: TGTGCCAGCAGCTTGGTGGGGGTCACGGCCTACGAGCAGTACTTC. Translation: CASSLVGVTAYEQYF. The V call is TRBV5-4, the J call TRBJ2-7, with D tentatively TRBD1 or TRBD2 (5 bases each). V dropped 0 bases and J dropped 2 bases, with 12 bases sitting between them. This CDR3 is built from 15 residues. Germline V gene data show CDR1 as SGHNT and CDR2 as YYREEE (reference sequence).